One sample yielded the 9 T cell receptor beta chains listed below, sequenced in a study of cytomegalovirus exposure and HLA in healthy donors. Primers for the PCR totalled 60 Vbeta and 13 Jbeta. Sequenced by immunoSEQ multiplex PCR; TCRdb stores in-frame clones only, minus some. The sample holds approximately 210,000 clones, roughly 82% seen once. Sequences were obtained from PBMCs. These receptors all stem from a man aged 40-55 years in good health and CMV-seropositive.

In this sample, this clone turned up a few times. The chain links TRBV27 to TRBJ2-2, with D possibly matching TRBD1 (5 bases). Germline V lookup: CDR1 MNHEY, CDR2 SMNVEV (reference sequence). Trimming took 0 bases from V and 5 from J, leaving 13 bases between them. This CDR3 contains 16 residues. This chain's CDR3 is CASSLSPGFRTGELFF. CDR3 in DNA: TGTGCCAGCAGTTTATCGCCAGGGTTTAGGACCGGGGAGCTGTTTTTT.

This sequence joins TRBV29-1 and TRBJ1-1, with a possible D match to TRBD1 (5 bases). V gave up 4 bases and J gave up 0 bases, with 12 bases separating them. Germline V gives CDR1 SQVTM, CDR2 ANQGSEA. CDR3 length: 14 amino acids. The CDR3 sequence: CSVVGGDLNTEAFF. Written as DNA, the CDR3 is TGCAGCGTTGTCGGGGGGGACCTGAACACTGAAGCTTTCTTT.

CDR3 coding DNA: TGTGCCAGCAGCGCCCGCAGCTACGAGCAGTACTTC. Protein product: CASSARSYEQYF. The chain joins TRBV7-8 to TRBJ2-7; D uncertain. Germline CDR1 is SGHVS and CDR2 is FQNEAQ. The V and J ends lost 5 bases and 3 bases respectively, with 8 bases between them. The CDR3 sequence is 12 residues long.

The chain uses TRBV6-4 and TRBJ1-5; no clear D. Per germline, CDR1 MRHNA and CDR2 SNTAGT. The V end lost 0 bases, the J end lost 1 base, and 10 bases lay between the germline ends. This CDR3 contains 16 residues. The CDR3 nucleotides read TGTGCCAGCAGTGACTCGCGACTGCGGAGCAATCAGCCCCAGCATTTT. Its translation is CASSDSRLRSNQPQHF.

This rearrangement joins TRBV11-2 to TRBJ1-1; the D gene is possibly TRBD1 (6 bases). CDR3 length equals 14 residues. Germline CDR1 reads SGHAT; CDR2 reads FQNNGV. V lost 2 bases and J 4 bases, leaving 11 bases between the germline ends. CDR3 residues: CASSLHVQGTEAFF. In DNA form, the CDR3 reads TGTGCCAGCAGCTTACATGTACAGGGCACTGAAGCTTTCTTT.

This clone was counted a single time. Different DNA sequences within this sample yield the same CDR3. The J gene is TRBJ2-5, the V gene TRBV28; TRBD1 might be the D (6 bases). The CDR3 has 14 amino acids. Germline-derived CDR1 and CDR2 are MDHEN and SYDVKM. The germline V and J ends were trimmed by 5 bases and 1 base, with 11 bases remaining between them. The CDR3 loop is CASSGRTAQETQYF. CDR3 nucleotides: TGTGCCAGCAGTGGACGGACAGCCCAAGAGACCCAGTACTTC.

The rearrangement links TRBV19 to TRBJ2-5; D not certain. The CDR3 is made up of 13 amino acids. The V end lost 5 bases, the J end lost 1 base, and 8 bases lay between the germline ends. CDR1 and CDR2 (germline): LNHDA, SQIVND (reference sequence). CDR3 residues: CASSPRGQETQYF. For the CDR3, the DNA is TGTGCCAGTAGTCCCCGCGGCCAAGAGACCCAGTACTTC. The whole variable domain, filled in from reference TRBV19 and TRBJ2-5, reads DGGITQSPKYLFRKEGQNVTLSCEQNLNHDAMYWYRQDPGQGLRLIYYSQIVNDFQKGDIAEGYSVSREKKESFPLTVTSAQKNPTAFYLCASSPRGQETQYFGPGTRLLVL.

The V call is TRBV7-3, the J call TRBJ2-3; weak D call: TRBD2 (6 bases). CDR3 length equals 15 residues. Deletions cut 2 bases from V and 4 bases from J, with 13 bases between. From germline, CDR1 is SGHTA and CDR2 FQGTGA. CDR3 loop: CASSLRPGEADTQYF. The CDR3 DNA reads as TGTGCCAGCAGCTTACGACCGGGAGAAGCAGATACGCAGTATTTT.

This chain links TRBV7-9 with TRBJ2-3, with 10 bases fitting TRBD1. The junction had 8 bases not matched to a gene; V was cut back by 6 bases and J by 2 bases. The CDR3 spans 16 residues. Per the germline V gene, CDR1 is SEHNR and CDR2 is FQNEAQ (reference sequence). This chain's CDR3 is CASSLTGTGATDTQYF. The CDR3 DNA follows: TGTGCCAGCAGTCTTACCGGGACAGGGGCCACAGATACGCAGTATTTT. The full variable domain, its missing parts supplied by reference TRBV7-9 and TRBJ2-3, is DTGVSQNPRHKITKRGQNVTFRCDPISEHNRLYWYRQTLGQGPEFLTYFQNEAQLEKSRLLSDRFSAERPKGSFSTLEIQRTEQGDSAMYLCASSLTGTGATDTQYFGPGTRLTVL.